This record looks at one T cell receptor (beta chain) sequence and its context. Data came from immunoSEQ multiplex PCR; TCRdb stores just in-frame clones and leaves some out. The sample shows 55,000 to 80,000 clones, roughly 90% of them seen only once. The sample belongs to a study of technical replicates of blood from a handful of donors. Germline assignment: CDR1 SNHLY and CDR2 FYNNEI. V trimming: 11 bases; J trimming: 6 bases; junction bases outside the gene matches: 10. This CDR3 has 14 amino acids. This TCR derives from a human donor in good health. The sample comprised T cells isolated from PBMCs. This chain connects TRBV2 to TRBJ2-2, with TRBD2 identical over 9 bases. CDR3 amino acids: CAGGLARAPGELFF. The DNA for the CDR3 is TGTGCCGGAGGACTAGCGCGAGCCCCCGGGGAGCTGTTTTTT.